The source of this T cell receptor beta chain is a study of cytomegalovirus exposure and HLA in healthy donors listed by TCRdb under 2017. Turning to the overall study: An earlier analysis of approximately 640 of the donors reported approximately 290 Gb of sequence data and around 110 million unique TCR beta sequences from about 180 million T cells. Among the roughly 400 genotyped donors, about 83% belonged to the genetic ancestry cluster associated with self-reported Caucasian donors. Donor age, sex, ethnicity and CMV serostatus were compiled together with the repertoire data. A separate validation cohort of 100 to 150 different subjects was used in addition to the roughly 670-subject first cohort. In a later analysis, previously published TCR beta repertoires from about 670 donors were re-analyzed and high-resolution HLA genotyping was added so that TCR occurrence patterns could be studied. Across approximately 420 genotyped donors of the cohort, an average of approximately 220,000 unique TCR beta nucleotide sequences per donor were sequenced, and 15% to 20% of those sequences were non-productive. To predict cytomegalovirus infection status, the study combined high-throughput TCR immunosequencing, statistical association of individual TCRs with disease status, and machine learning. Several DR-DQ haplotypes were treated as single units for association and clustering because of strong linkage in the cohort. In an earlier analysis of 500 to 650 of the donors, high-throughput TCR beta sequencing was used to judge whether each TCR beta V gene segment behaved as functional or pseudogenic. The study was designed to test whether signatures of past pathogen exposure could be identified by cataloging public T cell receptors. HLA typing included class I and class II loci at four-digit resolution. About 280 gigabases of sequencing data and around 80 million unique TCR sequences made up an early release that covered 640 HLA-typed donors. The study used immunosequencing to profile the T cell repertoires of 666 subjects and linked those repertoires to cytomegalovirus serostatus. Rather than drawing on any new phenotypic data, the later analysis identified candidate immune exposures from TCR beta sequences and the way those sequences occurred across donors. A later genetic analysis took genome-wide SNP genotypes for about 55% of the 666 donors and used that subset as a discovery cohort. The number of typed donors differed by locus: 629-630 for A, B, C, DRB1 and DQB1; roughly 510 for DQA1; some 590 for DPA1; and roughly 470 for DPB1. All discovery cohort repertoires had been generated on a single sequencing platform.

CDR3 length: 14 amino acids, cysteine to phenylalanine. Only the CDR3 DNA is retained, 42 bases long and in frame from the first base. Sequences SNHLY (CDR1) and FYNNEI (CDR2) are obtained from the germline V gene. V ends up 6 bases short and J 2 bases short, with an unmatched junction base count of 4. Results and caveats for the whole study, not just this receptor: Compared with the 666-donor mean, donors in an Asian-associated ancestry cluster had fewer N-insertions in productive TCRs, according to a later genetic analysis. While some public TCRs were present in many individuals, most TCR sequences turned up only very rarely across donors. Broadly in line with IMGT annotations, most TCR beta V segments showed up in productive rearrangements about 87% or about 30% of the time in an earlier analysis of around 600 of the donors. A cluster of highly shared sequence variants was judged likely to represent a technical artifact of the sequencing pipeline. CMV serostatus was the only immune exposure information available for the cohort. Cytomegalovirus status was reported to be diagnosed by the classifier with high specificity and sensitivity in both the original and validation cohorts. Because HLA typing was missing for some donors at each locus, association tests included only the typed subset. In a later analysis, several top co-occurrence clusters were reported to appear linked to parvovirus B19, influenza, CMV and Epstein-Barr virus. The study listed 164 TCR beta chains as associated with cytomegalovirus. At a false discovery rate of 0.05, a later analysis linked 15,000 to 20,000 TCR beta sequences to specific HLA alleles. A later analysis found that TCR association rates varied across HLA loci, with DRB1 alleles showing the most associated TCRs and HLA-C alleles the fewest. Because counts were too low, around 18 rarely observed V segments, including chromosome 9 orphons, were left out of the earlier analysis of 587 of the donors. In a later analysis, HLA-associated TCR beta chains were found to be more clonally expanded and to have lower generation probabilities than equally common non-associated chains. A further reported finding was that TCR beta sequences accurately predicted the HLA-A and HLA-B alleles for most subjects in the first cohort. Assigning TCR associations to individual alleles was difficult when HLA alleles, especially DR and DQ, strongly co-occurred. Linkage disequilibrium might explain the correlated functional status among segregating V segments, but an unknown experimental factor could not be ruled out. It was suggested by the authors that the approach could potentially be generalized to other disease states and immunological phenotypes. In a later analysis, most CMV-associated TCR beta chains were found to appear HLA-restricted, with HLA associations seemingly driven largely by CMV exposure. A few of the identified cytomegalovirus-associated TCR beta chains were confirmed in vitro to be specific for cytomegalovirus antigens. A later genetic analysis associated a missense DCLRE1C variant with V-gene and J-gene trimming of TCR beta chains, and an independent cohort replicated the association. Presence/absence analyses assumed roughly uniform sequencing depth across donors, an assumption that may not hold. Some IMGT-functional V segments, including TRBV6-2 and TRBV6-3, could not be told apart with the 87-base-pair reads, so those segments were excluded. In this cohort, only TCR beta chains were sequenced, and detectable features were limited by the absence of alpha or paired-chain data.

In total, 500 to 700 healthy bone marrow donors made up the cohort. Cohort members were all nominally healthy when sampled, although unrecorded immune exposures were likely present. The donor tested CMV seronegative, placing the donor among the 350 or so seronegative members of the cohort. A peripheral blood sample was collected from each donor, and TCR beta sequencing was performed on peripheral blood mononuclear cells. Genomic DNA was extracted from the blood cell samples with the Qiagen DNeasy Blood Extraction Kit. Library prep was done by the immunoSEQ multiplex PCR assay. For the multiplex PCR, a mixture combining 60 forward primers for TCR Vbeta segments and 13 reverse primers for TCR Jbeta segments was used. Amplification of the CDR3 region of rearranged TCR beta genes was performed with a multiplex PCR assay on genomic DNA. On the Illumina HiSeq System, the amplified TCR beta libraries were sequenced as 87-base-pair reads. Per the authors' processing: Across the roughly 700 repertoires, a later analysis counted approximately 83 million unique TCR beta chains, approximately 12 million of which were shared by at least two donors. A nearest-neighbor algorithm error-corrected the raw reads and collapsed the reads into unique sequences, merging closely related sequences to remove PCR and sequencing errors. V, D and J gene segments were assigned by aligning CDR3 sequences to IMGT reference sequences. For a sequence to be retained, a match of at least six nucleotides to both a V gene segment and a J gene segment was required. Rearrangements were classified as productive when the CDR3 lacked stop codons and remained in frame with V and J, and all other rearrangements were classified as non-productive. Following IMGT convention, CDR3 was defined as the stretch from the second conserved V-encoded cysteine to the conserved J-encoded phenylalanine. The earlier analysis of 587 of the donors excluded sequences that lacked an unambiguous match to a single V gene segment. In an earlier analysis of 587 of the donors, V segments were called functional above 56.7% productive rearrangements and were called segregating when the between-donor standard deviation exceeded 5%. A statistical classification framework was built to diagnose cytomegalovirus status from the catalog of TCR beta chain sequences. In a later analysis, TCR nucleotide sequences were compared against IMGT/GENE-DB human TR gene sequences so that V and J genes could be assigned. The TCRdist pipeline was used in a later analysis to assign CDR3 sequences and most-parsimonious VDJ recombination scenarios. In a later analysis, every TCR beta chain was defined by the combination of its CDR3 amino acid sequence and its V-gene family, and reads without a unique V-gene family were dropped. As a way to deal with suspected cross-contamination and a sequencing artifact, a later analysis dropped under 600 nucleotide sequences that were highly shared and had low generation probability. For each public chain, a later analysis derived a clonal expansion index from normalized ranks of inferred template counts within each repertoire. A later analysis computed generation probabilities with a VDJ recombination model fitted to out-of-frame rearrangements, and checked the results against IGoR. Hypergeometric tests were used in a later analysis to score TCR-TCR, TCR-HLA and TCR-CMV co-occurrence, with a repertoire-size bias correction applied to the TCR pairs. A later analysis estimated false discovery rates by permuting HLA or CMV assignments 20 times. In a later analysis, co-occurring TCRs were grouped using DBSCAN, with TCRdist sequence similarity added in when clustering inside HLA-allele-positive subsets. Repertoires with fewer than 30,000 or more than 120,000 public chains were left out of co-occurrence clustering, as were about 5 repertoires with anomalous nucleotide sharing. The immuneACCESS repertoire file appears here via TCRdb, limited to in-frame rearrangements. These files lack a portion of the clones; in checked studies, under half of the deficit traces to unresolved V genes, and the cause of the others is not known. The DNA was the basis for D and trimming; V, J and clone size are from that table. In all, the sample holds some 180,000 clones, and about four fifths of those were seen once. Clones ranked in the top ten supply 1.5% to 2% of the sample.

About this clone: Its target antigen remains unknown. No base qualities exist here, and no much larger clone lies one base off it.

The TCR originated in a woman aged 25 to 39 in good health and CMV-seronegative. The rearranged chain carries TRBV2 and TRBJ2-3; 8 bases in the junction line up with TRBD2. Sequencing was done on a sample of PBMCs. The DNA reads TGTGCCAGCAGACTAGCGGCCTACACAGATACGCAGTATTTT. Its translation reads: CASRLAAYTDTQYF.